Listed below are T cell receptor beta chains from one sample, sequenced in a study of T-cell memory formation after mild COVID-19. Using its own MiXCR run on the 5' RACE reads, TCRdb lists one record per CDR3 protein. The sample contains approximately 260,000 distinct CDR3 sequences, 16% of which appear only once. Sequences were obtained from PBMCs or a T cell subset sorted from them (not recorded which). The receptors derive from a man in his late teens or twenties who had mild COVID-19 (a few samples of this study predate the infection). Cell type and time point are not known. CDR3s include the opening cysteine and the closing phenylalanine or tryptophan. D genes are given only for firm matches. Clone size is not always given. Where it is, it says once, few, many or a class for expanded clones.

clone_size j_call d_call v_call cdr3_nt cdr3_aa
. TRBJ2-7 . TRBV10-3 TGTGCAACGCGGGATTACGAGCAGTACTTC CATRDYEQYF
few TRBJ2-1 . TRBV4-3 TGCGCCAGCAGCCAAGAATTTAGGGGAAGGGAGCAGTTCTTC CASSQEFRGREQFF
. TRBJ2-7 . TRBV4-1 TGCGCCAGCAGTCAGACGAGGGGGACCTACGAGCAGTACTTC CASSQTRGTYEQYF
. TRBJ2-7 . TRBV7-2 TGTGCCAGCAGCTTCGCAGGCTCCTACGAGCAGTACTTC CASSFAGSYEQYF
. TRBJ2-1 TRBD2 TRBV6-2/TRBV6-3 TGTGCCAGTTCCGGACTAGCGGCTGAGCAGTTCTTC CASSGLAAEQFF
. TRBJ2-2 TRBD2 TRBV5-6 TGTGCCAGCAGCCGGCGGGGGGGCCGGACCGGGGAGCTGTTTTTT CASSRRGGRTGELFF
. TRBJ1-5 TRBD1 TRBV4-1 TGCGCCAGCAGCCGAGGGGACAGGGGGCGGTTCGGCAATCAGCCCCAGCATTTT CASSRGDRGRFGNQPQHF
many TRBJ1-3 . TRBV27 TGTGCCAGCAGTCACCAAGGAGGGCAAACTGGAAACACCATATATTTT CASSHQGGQTGNTIYF
. TRBJ1-3 TRBD1 TRBV7-9 TGTGCCAGCAGCTACCGGACAGGGATTAGTGGAAACACCATATATTTT CASSYRTGISGNTIYF
few TRBJ1-2 . TRBV27 TGTGCCAGCAGTTTTCGACAGACGGACTATGGCTACACCTTC CASSFRQTDYGYTF
. TRBJ2-5 TRBD2 TRBV12-3/TRBV12-4 TGTGCCAGCCTATTCGGGGGGTCGGGGGAGACCCAGTACTTC CASLFGGSGETQYF
few TRBJ2-7 . TRBV10-3 TGTGCCATCAGTGAGTTCGTGGCCCCGAGGGAAGAGCAGTACTTC CAISEFVAPREEQYF
. TRBJ2-1 . TRBV10-3 TGTGCCATCAGTGACGTAAAGGGTTCCTACAATGAGCAGTTCTTC CAISDVKGSYNEQFF
few TRBJ2-5 . TRBV18 TGTGCCAGCTCACCAATGGAACCACAAGAGACCCAGTACTTC CASSPMEPQETQYF
many TRBJ1-2 TRBD1 TRBV6-4 TGTGCCAGCAGTGACTCCCCCGGGCAGGGGGCAGAGAGCTACACCTTC CASSDSPGQGAESYTF
. TRBJ2-2 . TRBV11-2 TGTGCCAGAAGGACAGCGAACACCGGGGAGCTGTTTTTT CARRTANTGELFF
few TRBJ1-1 . TRBV6-5 TGTGCCAGCAGTTACTCCAGGGCGGGCACTGAAGCTTTCTTT CASSYSRAGTEAFF
. TRBJ2-7 . TRBV4-3 TGCGCCAGCAGCCAAGTGGCCGGGACTTGGGACTACGAGCAGTACTTC CASSQVAGTWDYEQYF
many TRBJ2-1 TRBD2 TRBV9 TGTGCCAGCAGCGTGACAGCGGGGCCAAACAATGAGCAGTTCTTC CASSVTAGPNNEQFF
few TRBJ2-3 TRBD2 TRBV7-4 TGTGCCAGCAGCTTCCTTACTAGCGGGACCACAGATACGCAGTATTTT CASSFLTSGTTDTQYF
few TRBJ2-2 TRBD1 TRBV9 TGTGCCAGCAGCGTATACTCAGGGGGCGTAACCGGGGAGCTGTTTTTT CASSVYSGGVTGELFF
few TRBJ2-1 TRBD2 TRBV10-3 TGTGCCATCGGACTAGCGGGGGCGGATGAGCAGTTCTTC CAIGLAGADEQFF
. TRBJ2-5 TRBD2 TRBV20-1 TGCAGTGCTAGAGGAGGGTCTAGCGGGACAAGGGAGACCCAGTACTTC CSARGGSSGTRETQYF
. TRBJ2-7 . TRBV15 TGTGCCACCAGCAGAGATGGCACGGGACAATACGAGCAGTACTTC CATSRDGTGQYEQYF
few TRBJ2-7 TRBD2 TRBV15 TGTGCCACCAGCGGGGGACTAGCACTATACGAGCAGTACTTC CATSGGLALYEQYF
few TRBJ1-5 . TRBV6-5 TGTGCCAGCAGTTATGGGCGGGGTGTGGAGCCCCAGCATTTT CASSYGRGVEPQHF
few TRBJ1-1 . TRBV28 TGTGCCAGCAGTTTCTTCCCCACTGAAGCTTTCTTT CASSFFPTEAFF
. TRBJ2-5 TRBD2 TRBV4-3 TGCACCGAAGGGAGGGGAGAGACCCAGTACTTC CTEGRGETQYF
. TRBJ2-2 . TRBV4-3 TGCGCCAGCAGCCAAGATCCGATGGTAGCCGGGGAGCTGTTTTTT CASSQDPMVAGELFF
few TRBJ1-1 . TRBV29-1 TGCAGCGTCGATGATCTGAACACTGAAGCTTTCTTT CSVDDLNTEAFF
. TRBJ1-2 . TRBV6-5 TGTGCCAGCAGACTCGGGGCAAATGGCTACACCTTC CASRLGANGYTF
few TRBJ1-5 . TRBV4-3 TGCGCCAGCAGTAACGATTATAGCAATCAGCCCCAGCATTTT CASSNDYSNQPQHF
. TRBJ1-1 . TRBV5-1 TGCGCCAGCAGCTCGCGTGGGCACAGGCTAGAGAACACTGAAGCTTTCTTT CASSSRGHRLENTEAFF
many TRBJ2-3 . TRBV4-1 TGCGCCAGCAGCCAAGATGGAGGGGGAGGAGATACGCAGTATTTT CASSQDGGGGDTQYF
many TRBJ2-1 TRBD1 TRBV5-4 TGTGCCAGCAGCCCGGGACAGGGCTCCTACAATGAGCAGTTCTTC CASSPGQGSYNEQFF
. TRBJ2-3 . TRBV7-3 TGTGCCAGCAGCTTCCGGGACACCCGCACAGATACGCAGTATTTT CASSFRDTRTDTQYF
few TRBJ1-3 TRBD1 TRBV9 TGTGCCAGTAGCGTCGGACAGGGGGAAGGAAACACCATATATTTT CASSVGQGEGNTIYF
few TRBJ2-3 . TRBV11-2 TGTGCCAGCAGCCCGACACCTCTAAGCACAGATACGCAGTATTTT CASSPTPLSTDTQYF
many TRBJ2-5 TRBD2 TRBV6-2/TRBV6-3 TGTGCCAGCAGTCCCCGGACTAGCGGGGTCCAGGAGACCCAGTACTTC CASSPRTSGVQETQYF
. TRBJ2-1 TRBD2 TRBV4-1 TGCGCCACCCAGGGACTAGCCTACAATGAGCAGTTCTTC CATQGLAYNEQFF
few TRBJ1-6 . TRBV6-2/TRBV6-3 TGTGCCAGCAGTTACTCCCCGGGGGAAAATTCACCCCTCCACTTT CASSYSPGENSPLHF
. TRBJ1-2 . TRBV7-3 TGTGCCAGCAGACAGGGAGGTTCTAACTATGGCTACACCTTC CASRQGGSNYGYTF
. TRBJ2-7 TRBD2 TRBV3-1 TGTGCCAGCAGCTCCTGGCGGGGGGCCTCCTACGAGCAGTACTTC CASSSWRGASYEQYF
few TRBJ1-6 TRBD1 TRBV12-3/TRBV12-4 TGTGCCAGCAGGCCTCGACAGGGGGGTAATTCACCCCTCCACTTT CASRPRQGGNSPLHF
few TRBJ1-5 TRBD1 TRBV20-1 TGCAGTGCTAGGATGTCAGGGGGCAGGGAAGCGAATCAGCCCCAGCATTTT CSARMSGGREANQPQHF
. TRBJ2-1 . TRBV7-9 TGTGCCAGCAGTTCATGGGGGGATTACAATGAGCAGTTCTTC CASSSWGDYNEQFF
. TRBJ1-2 TRBD1 TRBV4-2 TGTGCCAGCAGCCTTCCGGGACAGGGGGTCTATGGCTACACCTTC CASSLPGQGVYGYTF